One sample yielded the 7 T cell receptor beta chains listed below, sequenced in a study of control samples from healthy donors and cancer patients. Assay: immunoSEQ multiplex PCR; the TCRdb copy retains only in-frame clones and omits some. The sample lists approximately 100,000 clones, roughly 89% occurring once. The sequenced sample consisted of blood. These receptors came from a human donor in good health. The donor label of this sample is uncertain.

The chain combines TRBV16 with TRBJ2-1; 8 bases match TRBD1. The CDR3 is made up of 16 amino acids. Looked up from germline, CDR1 is KGHSY and CDR2 is FQNENV. V was clipped by 0 bases and J by 5 bases; unmatched bases: 6. The CDR3, as DNA: TGTGCCAGCAGCCAATCACAACCAGGGGGCCACAATGAGCAGTTCTTC. It translates to CASSQSQPGGHNEQFF.

This clone was observed a single time. The V call is TRBV27, the J call TRBJ1-4, with D hard to call. Trimming removed 11 bases from V and 6 bases from J, with 22 bases in between. CDR1 is MNHEY and CDR2 is SMNVEV in the germline V gene (reference sequence). The CDR3 covers 15 residues. CDR3 in DNA: TGTGCCCCCAGCAAAAGCGGGGTCGGGGATGAAAAACTGTTTTTT. Its protein is CAPSKSGVGDEKLFF.

This clone was counted between two and nine times. CDR3 bases: TGTGCCACCAGCGCTCTTGAGCGAGTTAACACCGGGGAGCTGTTTTTT. As protein: CATSALERVNTGELFF. The rearrangement uses TRBV15 and TRBJ2-2; D unclear. From germline, CDR1 is LNHNV and CDR2 YYDKDF (reference sequence). The V end lost 5 bases, the J end lost 2 bases, and 15 bases lay between the germline ends. The CDR3 spans 16 residues.

This chain joins TRBV15 and TRBJ2-1; D ambiguous. Trimming pared 5 bases from V and 5 bases from J, leaving 10 bases between. Germline CDR1 reads LNHNV; CDR2 reads YYDKDF (reference sequence). The CDR3 covers 13 residues. CDR3 sequence (DNA): TGTGCCACCAGCTACTCGACCAACAATGAGCAGTTCTTC. The encoded protein is CATSYSTNNEQFF.

The chain has TRBV3-1 (or the pseudogene TRBV3-2) and TRBJ1-4, with 7 nucleotides matching TRBD1. With V trimmed by 5 bases and J by 6 bases, 6 bases remained unmatched. CDR1 and CDR2 from the germline V gene are LGHDT and YNNKEL (reference sequence). The CDR3 has 14 amino acids. The CDR3 bases are TGTGCCAGCAGCGAAAGGGGGCTTTATGAAAAACTGTTTTTT. It yields the protein CASSERGLYEKLFF.

V and J are TRBV10-3 and TRBJ2-3; 12 bases align to TRBD1. Trimming took 6 bases from V and 5 from J; bases not matched to a gene: 6. The germline V gene has CDR1 ENHRY and CDR2 SYGVKD. This CDR3 spans 15 amino acids. In nucleotides, the CDR3 is TGTGCCATCAGCCCCGGGACAGGGGGCAAAGATACGCAGTATTTT. Translating it yields CAISPGTGGKDTQYF.

The chain joins TRBV9 to TRBJ2-2, with TRBD2 matching 13 bases. The CDR3 covers 15 residues. The V gene's germline CDR1 is SGDLS and CDR2 YYNGEE. J was trimmed by 5 bases and V by 3 bases; bases with no gene match: 1. The CDR3 protein is CASSATSGGTGELFF. The CDR3 region has the DNA TGTGCCAGCAGCGCGACTAGCGGGGGGACCGGGGAGCTGTTTTTT.